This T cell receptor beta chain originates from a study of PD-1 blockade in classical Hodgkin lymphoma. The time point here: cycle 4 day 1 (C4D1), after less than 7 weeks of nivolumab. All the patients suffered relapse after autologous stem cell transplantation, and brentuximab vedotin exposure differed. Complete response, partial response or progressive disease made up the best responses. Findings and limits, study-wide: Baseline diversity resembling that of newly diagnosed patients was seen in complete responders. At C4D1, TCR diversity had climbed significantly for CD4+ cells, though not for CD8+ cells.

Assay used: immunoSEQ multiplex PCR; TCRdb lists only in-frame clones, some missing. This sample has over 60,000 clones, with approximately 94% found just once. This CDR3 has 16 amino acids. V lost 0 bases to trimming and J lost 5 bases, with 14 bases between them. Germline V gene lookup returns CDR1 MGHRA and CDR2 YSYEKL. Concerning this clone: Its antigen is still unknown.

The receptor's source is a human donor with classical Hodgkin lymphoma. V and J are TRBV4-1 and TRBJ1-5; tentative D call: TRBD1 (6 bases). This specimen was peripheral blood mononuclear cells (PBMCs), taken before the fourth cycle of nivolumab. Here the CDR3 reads CASSQDTPGAYQPQHF. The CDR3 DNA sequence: TGCGCCAGCAGCCAAGATACGCCAGGGGCGTATCAGCCCCAGCATTTT.